The sequence of this TCR beta chain was determined in a study of early T cells in non-severe SARS-CoV-2 infection. For the study at large: Sequenced bulk RNA came from whole blood that was unsorted, and chains were unpaired.

Unique molecular identifiers were added to individual cDNA molecules. TCRdb recomputed calls from the 5' RACE reads with MiXCR, one row per CDR3 protein. Among 50,000 to 65,000 distinct CDR3 sequences listed, 11% were seen once. This CDR3 has 15 residues. The J segment lost 10 bases and the V segment lost 4 bases, leaving 11 bases of the junction unmatched. Comment on this clonotype: No antigen is known for it.

Findings and caveats of the study: Anti-spike CD8 responses were favored in VDJdb matching, and private and CD4 specificities were missed.

The input for sequencing was whole blood, taken at baseline. This receptor was obtained from an adult who was a healthcare worker with PCR-confirmed SARS-CoV-2 infection or an uninfected control (not recorded which). This sequence joins TRBV12-3 or TRBV12-4 and TRBJ2-3; 10 bases line up with TRBD2. This CDR3 is CASSYGQRGGRAQYF. DNA for the CDR3: TGTGCCAGCAGTTATGGCCAGCGGGGGGGCCGGGCGCAGTATTTT.